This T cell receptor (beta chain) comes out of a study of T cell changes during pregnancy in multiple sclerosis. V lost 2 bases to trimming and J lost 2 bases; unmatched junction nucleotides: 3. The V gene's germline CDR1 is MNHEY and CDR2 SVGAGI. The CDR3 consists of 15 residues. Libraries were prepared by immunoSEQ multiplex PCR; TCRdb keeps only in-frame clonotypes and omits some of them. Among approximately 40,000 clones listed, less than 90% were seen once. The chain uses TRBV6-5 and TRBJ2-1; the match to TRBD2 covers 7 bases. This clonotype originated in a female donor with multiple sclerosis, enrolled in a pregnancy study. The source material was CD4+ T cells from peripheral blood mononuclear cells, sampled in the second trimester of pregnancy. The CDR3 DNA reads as TGTGCCAGCAGTTACGGTCTAGCGGCCTACAATGAGCAGTTCTTC. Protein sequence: CASSYGLAAYNEQFF.